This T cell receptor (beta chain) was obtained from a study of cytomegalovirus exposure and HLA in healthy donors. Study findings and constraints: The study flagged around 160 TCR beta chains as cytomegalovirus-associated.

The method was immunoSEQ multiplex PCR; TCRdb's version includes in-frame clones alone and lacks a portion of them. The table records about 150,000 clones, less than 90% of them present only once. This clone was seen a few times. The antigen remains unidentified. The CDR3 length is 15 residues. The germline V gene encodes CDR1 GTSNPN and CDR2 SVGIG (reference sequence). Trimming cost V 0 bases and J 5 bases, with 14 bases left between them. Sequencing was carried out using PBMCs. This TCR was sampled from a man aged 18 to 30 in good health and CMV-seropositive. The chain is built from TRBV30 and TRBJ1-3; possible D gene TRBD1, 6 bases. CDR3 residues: CAWSVNLGQRNTIYF. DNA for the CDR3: TGTGCCTGGAGTGTAAATCTTGGACAGCGAAACACCATATATTTT.